These 23 T cell receptor beta chains came from one sample sequenced in a study of cytomegalovirus exposure and HLA in healthy donors. A multiplex PCR was run with 60 Vbeta primers and 13 Jbeta primers. The method was immunoSEQ multiplex PCR; TCRdb's version includes in-frame clones alone and lacks a portion of them. The repertoire consists of over 110,000 clones, with over 60% occurring once and the leading ten covering around 1.3%. Sequenced: PBMCs. The receptors come from a male donor in good health and CMV-seropositive.

This chain uses TRBV30 with TRBJ1-5, with 7 bases identical to TRBD1. There are 13 residues in the CDR3. Germline V gene data show CDR1 as GTSNPN and CDR2 as SVGIG (reference sequence). V dropped 0 bases and J dropped 5; count of bases not matched to a gene: 1. Here the CDR3 reads CAWSVQGHQPQHF. CDR3 sequence (DNA): TGTGCCTGGAGTGTACAGGGGCATCAGCCCCAGCATTTT.

This clone has only one observation. The V call is TRBV19, the J call TRBJ1-5; no definite D call. CDR3 size: 15 residues. CDR1 and CDR2 (germline): LNHDA, SQIVND (reference sequence). Deletions cut 2 bases from V and 0 bases from J, with 8 bases between. The CDR3 nucleotides read TGTGCCAGTAGTATAAGTCAGAATAGCAATCAGCCCCAGCATTTT. It codes for CASSISQNSNQPQHF.

V is TRBV11-2 and J is TRBJ2-3; D remains unclear. This CDR3 is 16 amino acids long. V was clipped by 2 bases and J by 0 bases, with 12 bases between them. Germline CDR1 and CDR2: SGHAT and FQNNGV. The CDR3 here is CASSLTRKASTDTQYF. In nucleotides, the CDR3 is TGTGCCAGCAGCTTAACCCGCAAAGCTAGCACAGATACGCAGTATTTT.

The chain recombines TRBV13 with TRBJ2-1, with 13 bases matching TRBD2. Germline CDR1 PRHDT, CDR2 FYEKMQ (reference sequence). V shed 5 bases and J 9 bases; nucleotides not matched to a gene: 4. The CDR3 consists of 14 residues. The CDR3 loop reads CASSLTSGGLEQFF. The CDR3 DNA sequence: TGTGCCAGCAGCCTGACTAGCGGGGGGCTTGAGCAGTTCTTC.

The chain recombines TRBV19 with TRBJ1-1; D call uncertain. CDR3 length equals 15 residues. Germline V gene sequence: CDR1 LNHDA, CDR2 SQIVND (reference sequence). V was clipped by 1 base and J by 5 bases, with 14 bases between them. The CDR3 loop reads CASSIGTEWRTEAFF. For the CDR3, the DNA is TGTGCCAGTAGTATAGGAACGGAATGGAGGACTGAAGCTTTCTTT.

CDR3 sequence reads: CASWGGNEQFF. The CDR3 DNA sequence: TGTGCCAGCTGGGGGGGCAATGAGCAGTTCTTC. The rearrangement links TRBV11-2 to TRBJ2-1; 7 bases are shared with TRBD2. The CDR3 covers 11 residues. The V gene's germline CDR1 is SGHAT and CDR2 FQNNGV. V was clipped by 8 bases and J by 6 bases; unmatched bases: 1.

The chain combines TRBV15 with TRBJ2-2; the D is unclear. The CDR3 length is 12 residues. Trimming took off 1 base at V and 5 bases at J, with 2 bases between the two ends. Germline V gene data show CDR1 as LNHNV and CDR2 as YYDKDF (reference sequence). The CDR3 DNA reads TGTGCCACCAGCAGAGCAACCGGGGAGCTGTTTTTT. Translated: CATSRATGELFF. Using reference TRBV15 and TRBJ2-2 for the parts outside the CDR3, the full variable domain is DAMVIQNPRYQVTQFGKPVTLSCSQTLNHNVMYWYQQKSSQAPKLLFHYYDKDFNNEADTPDNFQSRRPNTSFCFLDIRSPGLGDTAMYLCATSRATGELFFGEGSRLTVL.

The chain couples TRBV11-2 to TRBJ2-3, with D possibly being TRBD2 (6 bases). Deletions cut 1 base from V and 3 bases from J, with 14 bases between. This CDR3 comprises 16 residues. Germline V gene sequence: CDR1 SGHAT, CDR2 FQNNGV. Written as DNA, the CDR3 is TGTGCCAGCAGCTTAGTCTCGGACGGGAGTACAGATACGCAGTATTTT. Translating it yields CASSLVSDGSTDTQYF.

This clone was observed a single time. The rearrangement links TRBV9 to TRBJ2-7, with 9 bases aligning to TRBD1. Trimming at V came to 2 bases and at J to 6 bases, leaving 9 bases not matched to a gene. Germline values: CDR1 SGDLS, CDR2 YYNGEE. This CDR3 comprises 15 residues. As DNA, the CDR3 is TGTGCCAGCAGCGTTACCGGGACAGGGTACTCCGAGCAGTACTTC. Translation gives CASSVTGTGYSEQYF. The entire variable domain, with the rest obtained from reference TRBV9 and TRBJ2-7, is as follows: DSGVTQTPKHLITATGQRVTLRCSPRSGDLSVYWYQQSLDQGLQFLIQYYNGEERAKGNILERFSAQQFPDLHSELNLSSLELGDSALYFCASSVTGTGYSEQYFGPGTRLTVT.

J is TRBJ2-5 and V is TRBV4-3, with 8 bases identical to TRBD2. Matching the DNA end better, TRBJ2-7 makes the J call doubtful. CDR3 size: 15 residues. Germline CDR1 LGHNA, CDR2 YSLEER. Here the CDR3 reads CASSQGISGAYEQYF. In nucleotides, the CDR3 is TGCGCCAGCAGCCAGGGAATTAGCGGGGCCTACGAGCAGTACTTC.

The chain is built from TRBV6-1 and TRBJ2-7, with 10 bases identical to TRBD1. CDR3 length: 16 amino acids. With 4 bases clipped from V and 4 bases from J, the junction kept 10 bases outside the gene matches. Looked up from germline, CDR1 is MNHNS and CDR2 is SASEGT. In DNA, the CDR3 is TGTGCCAGCAGTGGGAAACCTGGACAGGGGGGATACGAGCAGTACTTC. Its protein product is CASSGKPGQGGYEQYF.

This chain uses TRBV2 with TRBJ1-1; TRBD1 matches at 8 bases. This CDR3 spans 14 amino acids. From germline, CDR1 is SNHLY and CDR2 FYNNEI. With V trimmed by 7 bases and J by 1 base, 5 bases remained unmatched. The CDR3 DNA reads as TGTGCCAGCACTCTAGGACAGGGGAACACTGAAGCTTTCTTT. This gives the protein CASTLGQGNTEAFF.

The chain recombines TRBV6-1 with TRBJ2-5; the D is unclear. The J call may not be correct, given that the DNA end is closer to TRBJ2-7. The CDR3 extends over 16 amino acids. Per the germline V gene, CDR1 is MNHNS and CDR2 is SASEGT. The CDR3 DNA reads TGTGCCAGCAGTGAAGCCCAGGTTTGGCCCCAATACGAGCAGTACTTC. It yields the protein CASSEAQVWPQYEQYF.

The chain recombines TRBV7-6 with TRBJ2-3; 10 positions agree with TRBD1. Losses at the gene ends were 5 bases for V and 6 bases for J; bases not matched to a gene: 5. The CDR3 has 14 amino acids. Per germline, CDR1 SGHVS and CDR2 FNYEAQ. In DNA form, the CDR3 reads TGTGCCAGCAGCAGAAGACAGGGGGCGGATACGCAGTATTTT. As protein: CASSRRQGADTQYF.

The chain joins TRBV4-1 to TRBJ2-3; a weak D match, TRBD2 (5 bases). Per germline, CDR1 MGHRA and CDR2 YSYEKL. V lost 1 base and J lost 2, with 10 bases in between. The CDR3 sequence is 15 residues long. For the CDR3, the DNA is TGCGCCAGCAGCCAAGCTTCCGGGAACACAGATACGCAGTATTTT. Its translation: CASSQASGNTDTQYF.

This clone was seen more than once but under ten times. The chain couples TRBV5-1 to TRBJ1-1, with 7 bases fitting TRBD1. Germline V gene lookup returns CDR1 SGHRS and CDR2 YFSETQ. This CDR3 is built from 16 residues. V gave up 0 bases and J gave up 4 bases; unmatched junction bases: 9. The CDR3 spells CASSLAWGRGFTEAFF. The CDR3 coding sequence is TGCGCCAGCAGCTTGGCCTGGGGCAGGGGGTTCACTGAAGCTTTCTTT. The whole variable domain, remainder taken from reference TRBV5-1 and TRBJ1-1, is KAGVTQTPRYLIKTRGQQVTLSCSPISGHRSVSWYQQTPGQGLQFLFEYFSETQRNKGNFPGRFSGRQFSNSRSEMNVSTLELGDSALYLCASSLAWGRGFTEAFFGQGTRLTVV.

The table lists this clone with a few counts. The rearrangement joins TRBV27 to TRBJ2-6; D not resolved. This CDR3 comprises 14 residues. V lost 6 bases and J lost 1, with 7 bases in between. From germline, CDR1 is MNHEY and CDR2 SMNVEV (reference sequence). CDR3 sequence reads: CASSYSSGANVLTF. The CDR3 DNA sequence: TGTGCCAGCAGCTACTCTTCTGGGGCCAACGTCCTGACTTTC.

The CDR3 bases are TGTGCCAGCAGTTCCCGGGACAGCGCAAGGGGCTACACCTTC. Its translation is CASSSRDSARGYTF. The chain has TRBV27 and TRBJ1-2, with TRBD1 identical over 7 bases. Germline V CDR1 and CDR2: MNHEY, SMNVEV (reference sequence). V trimming: 4 bases; J trimming: 8 bases; junction bases outside the gene matches: 10. CDR3 size: 14 residues.

V is TRBV30 and J is TRBJ2-4, with D unclear. Germline CDR1 and CDR2: GTSNPN and SVGIG (reference sequence). Trimming removed 4 bases at V and 0 bases at J, with 16 bases between. This CDR3 comprises 16 residues. The CDR3 here is CAWIPAVAIAKNIQYF. The CDR3 coding sequence is TGTGCCTGGATTCCCGCAGTAGCCATAGCCAAAAACATTCAGTACTTC.

The rearrangement uses TRBV5-4 and TRBJ2-5; TRBD2 might be the D (6 bases). The DNA end is more similar to TRBJ2-7, so the J call may be wrong. CDR1 SGHNT and CDR2 YYREEE come from the germline V gene (reference sequence). The CDR3 covers 15 residues. The CDR3 nucleotides read TGTGCCAGCAGCTTGGGGGCTAGCGCTACCTACGAGCAGTACTTC. Translation: CASSLGASATYEQYF.

This clone was found once. V and J are TRBV30 and TRBJ1-1; TRBD1 might be the D (5 bases). CDR1 is GTSNPN, CDR2 SVGIG, per germline (reference sequence). The V gene lost 5 bases and the J gene lost 2 bases, with 12 bases spanning the gap. The CDR3 consists of 13 residues. The CDR3 spells CAWGQGYNTEAFF. As DNA, the CDR3 is TGTGCCTGGGGTCAGGGATATAACACTGAAGCTTTCTTT.

This clone was found once. The V gene is TRBV19, the J gene TRBJ1-2, with 7 bases matching TRBD1. The germline CDR1 and CDR2 sequences are LNHDA and SQIVND (reference sequence). V shed 9 bases and J 3 bases; nucleotides not matched to a gene: 7. The CDR3 extends over 13 amino acids. The CDR3 loop is CASSQDRDYGYTF. The CDR3 nucleotides are TGTGCCAGCAGCCAAGACAGGGACTATGGCTACACCTTC.

CDR3 DNA sequence: TGTGCCAGCAGGGCGGGACTGGAAAGGGGGGGCCCCGGGGAGCTGTTTTTT. Its protein product is CASRAGLERGGPGELFF. V and J are TRBV2 and TRBJ2-2, with D perhaps matching TRBD2 (7 bases). The CDR3 runs 17 residues. Germline CDR1 SNHLY, CDR2 FYNNEI. V was cut by 6 bases and J by 6 bases, with 23 bases left in between.